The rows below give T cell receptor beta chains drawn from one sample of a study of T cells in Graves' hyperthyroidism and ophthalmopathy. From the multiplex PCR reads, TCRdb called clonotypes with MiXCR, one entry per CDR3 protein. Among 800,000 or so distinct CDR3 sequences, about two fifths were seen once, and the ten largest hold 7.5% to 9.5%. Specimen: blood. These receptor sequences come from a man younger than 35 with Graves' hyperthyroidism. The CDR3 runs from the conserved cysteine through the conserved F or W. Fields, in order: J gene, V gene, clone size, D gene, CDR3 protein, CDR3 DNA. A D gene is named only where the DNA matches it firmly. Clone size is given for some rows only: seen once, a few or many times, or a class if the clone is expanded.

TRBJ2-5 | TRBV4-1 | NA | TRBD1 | CASSFGGQAVETQYF | TGTGCCAGCAGCTTTGGGGGACAGGCGGTGGAGACCCAGTACTTC
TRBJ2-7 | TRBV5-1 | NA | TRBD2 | CACSLGGAYEQYF | TGCGCCTGCAGCCTGGGGGGGGCCTACGAGCAGTACTTC
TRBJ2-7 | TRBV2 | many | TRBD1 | CASDRDGGYEQYF | TGTGCCTCCGACAGGGATGGTGGGTACGAGCAGTACTTC
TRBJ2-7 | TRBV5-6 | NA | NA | CASSHGPTEQYF | TGTGCCAGCAGCCACGGACCGACCGAGCAGTACTTC
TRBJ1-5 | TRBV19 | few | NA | CASSIGFRNNQPQHF | TGTGCCAGTAGTATAGGATTTCGGAATAATCAGCCCCAGCATTTT
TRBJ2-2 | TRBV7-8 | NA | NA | CASSLVRTQSGELFF | TGTGCCAGCAGCTTAGTCCGGACTCAGAGCGGGGAGCTGTTTTTT
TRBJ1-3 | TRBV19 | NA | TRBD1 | CASSPSDRSPGNTIYF | TGTGCCAGTAGCCCGTCGGACAGGTCCCCTGGAAACACCATATATTTT
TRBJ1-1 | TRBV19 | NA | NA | CASSYSPTNTEAFF | TGTGCCAGCAGTTACTCCCCTACAAACACTGAAGCTTTCTTT
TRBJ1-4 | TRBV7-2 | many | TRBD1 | CASSSQGMGEKLFF | TGTGCCAGCAGCTCACAGGGGATGGGTGAAAAACTGTTTTTT
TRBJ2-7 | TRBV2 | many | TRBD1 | CASSWTGSSYEQYF | TGTGCCAGCAGTTGGACAGGGAGCTCCTACGAGCAGTACTTC
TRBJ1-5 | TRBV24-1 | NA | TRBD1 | CASTRDSINQPQHF | TGTGCTAGCACCCGGGACAGCATCAATCAGCCCCAGCATTTT
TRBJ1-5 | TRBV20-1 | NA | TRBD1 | CSASVQGSNQPQHF | TGCAGTGCTAGTGTACAGGGGTCCAATCAGCCCCAGCATTTT
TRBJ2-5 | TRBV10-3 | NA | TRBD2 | CAEEVREGLETQYF | TGTGCCGAAGAGGTCCGGGAGGGCCTCGAGACCCAGTACTTC
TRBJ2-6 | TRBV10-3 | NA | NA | CAISGFSGANVLTF | TGTGCCATCAGCGGGTTCTCTGGGGCCAACGTCCTGACTTTC
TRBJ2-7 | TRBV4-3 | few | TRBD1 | CASSLFPGQGAYEQYF | TGCGCCAGCAGCCTTTTTCCGGGACAGGGGGCCTACGAGCAGTACTTC
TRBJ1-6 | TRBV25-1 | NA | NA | CASSEYGGAVIHF | TGTGCCAGCAGTGAATATGGGGGGGCTGTAATCCACTTT
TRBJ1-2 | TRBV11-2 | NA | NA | CASSPQTREGGYTF | TGCGCCAGCAGCCCACAGACCCGAGAGGGCGGCTACACCTTC
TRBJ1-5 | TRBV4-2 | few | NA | CASSPRDNSNQPQHF | TGTGCCAGCAGCCCCCGGGACAACAGCAATCAGCCCCAGCATTTT
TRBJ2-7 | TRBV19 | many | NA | CASSSGRRNEQYF | TGTGCCAGTAGTTCCGGTAGAAGGAACGAGCAGTACTTC
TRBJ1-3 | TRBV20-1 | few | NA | CSARDPIRGANTIYF | TGCAGTGCTAGGGACCCGATCAGGGGAGCAAACACCATATATTTT
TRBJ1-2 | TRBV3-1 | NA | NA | CASSQLQLYGYTF | TGTGCCAGCAGCCAACTACAGCTATATGGCTACACCTTC
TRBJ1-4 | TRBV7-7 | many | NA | CASSLRTGRDEKLFF | TGTGCTAGCAGCCTCCGCACTGGGCGCGATGAAAAACTGTTTTTT
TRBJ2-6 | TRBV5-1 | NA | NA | CASSLEQGANVLTF | TGCGCCAGCAGCTTGGAGCAGGGGGCCAACGTCCTGACTTTC
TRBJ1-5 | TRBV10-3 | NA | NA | CATGNQPQHF | TGTGCCACCGGGAATCAGCCCCAGCATTTT
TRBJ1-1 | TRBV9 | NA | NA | CASSPSGGGRTEAFF | TGTGCCAGCAGCCCTTCCGGAGGGGGTCGGACTGAAGCTTTCTTT
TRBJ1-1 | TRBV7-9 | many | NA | CASRPRGGTEAFF | TGTGCCAGCAGACCACGGGGGGGCACTGAAGCTTTCTTT